The 21 T cell receptor beta chains below were found in one sample sequenced in a study of T-cell memory formation after mild COVID-19. TCRdb itself ran the 5' RACE reads through MiXCR, one entry per CDR3 protein. The table records about 420,000 distinct CDR3 sequences, about 25% of them present only once. Sequenced input: PBMCs or a T cell subset sorted from them (not recorded which). The receptor set was obtained from an adult woman who had mild COVID-19 (a few samples of this study predate the infection). Cell type and time point are not known.

The CDR3 DNA sequence: TGTGCCAGCAGTTACTCGGAGGCGGGGGGGAGCCAAGAGACCCAGTACTTC. Its translation: CASSYSEAGGSQETQYF. This chain uses TRBV6-6 with TRBJ2-5; 9 positions agree with TRBD2. The germline V gene has CDR1 MNHNY and CDR2 SVGAGI (reference sequence). The junction had 6 bases not matched to a gene; V was cut back by 0 bases and J by 1 base. The CDR3 is 17 amino acids.

CDR3 bases: TGTGCCAGCAGCCCTGACCCTGGGAGCGACACCATATATTTT. It yields the protein CASSPDPGSDTIYF. The chain is built from TRBV5-6 and TRBJ1-3; the D is unclear. V gave up 4 bases and J gave up 8 bases, with 16 bases separating them. Germline CDR1 reads SGHDT; CDR2 reads YYEEEE. The CDR3 runs to 14 residues.

A few counts support this clonotype. This rearrangement joins TRBV4-2 to TRBJ2-5, with a tentative D call TRBD2 (6 bases). Germline V gene sequence: CDR1 LGHNA, CDR2 YNFKEQ. The CDR3 is made up of 15 amino acids. The V gene lost 2 bases and the J gene lost 1 base, with 11 bases spanning the gap. CDR3 coding DNA: TGTGCCAGCAGCCAATGGGGAGCGGGCCAAGAGACCCAGTACTTC. Translation gives CASSQWGAGQETQYF.

The chain has TRBV7-8 and TRBJ2-1, with D perhaps TRBD2 (6 bases). Trimming removed 5 bases from V and 7 bases from J, with 15 bases in between. Looked up from germline, CDR1 is SGHVS and CDR2 is FQNEAQ. CDR3 length: 14 residues. The CDR3 sequence: CASSHQAGSNEQFF. The CDR3 DNA reads as TGTGCCAGCAGCCATCAAGCGGGTTCGAATGAGCAGTTCTTC.

The rearrangement links TRBV12-3 or TRBV12-4 to TRBJ1-1; possible D gene TRBD1, 6 bases. V lost 5 bases and J 5 bases, leaving 12 bases between the germline ends. The CDR3 consists of 13 residues. Here the CDR3 reads CASSPGRGTEAFF. The CDR3 DNA follows: TGTGCCAGCAGTCCCGGGAGGGGGACTGAAGCTTTCTTT.

This chain uses TRBV9 with TRBJ2-5; 7 bases fit TRBD1. V dropped 3 bases and J dropped 4; count of bases not matched to a gene: 9. The CDR3 spans 15 residues. CDR1 is SGDLS, CDR2 YYNGEE, per germline. The CDR3 reads CASSADRDNGETQYF. DNA for the CDR3: TGTGCCAGCAGCGCCGACAGGGACAACGGAGAGACCCAGTACTTC.

This clonotype was seen only a few times. V gene TRBV5-5 combines with J gene TRBJ2-5; D remains ambiguous. Germline V gene data show CDR1 as SGHKS and CDR2 as YYEKEE (reference sequence). This CDR3 has 14 residues. Trimming took off 0 bases at V and 2 bases at J, with 8 bases between the two ends. The CDR3 DNA reads TGTGCCAGCAGCTTGGGGGTCGGTCAAGAGACCCAGTACTTC. It codes for CASSLGVGQETQYF.

The chain couples TRBV9 to TRBJ2-5; D is unclear. This CDR3 is built from 12 residues. With 2 bases removed from V and 4 bases from J, the gap between germline ends came to 6 bases. Germline CDR1 is SGDLS and CDR2 is YYNGEE. Here the CDR3 reads CASSVVGETQYF. CDR3 sequence (DNA): TGTGCCAGCAGCGTGGTAGGAGAGACCCAGTACTTC.

This clonotype was counted only a few times. The J gene is TRBJ2-5, the V gene TRBV6-5, with 7 bases matching TRBD1. V lost 0 bases and J lost 3; bases outside the gene matches: 7. CDR3 size: 16 residues. Germline values: CDR1 MNHEY, CDR2 SVGAGI. DNA of the CDR3: TGTGCCAGCAGTTACTCAAGGGACAGCCCAGAAGAGACCCAGTACTTC. Residues: CASSYSRDSPEETQYF.

The table lists this clonotype with a few counts. The chain recombines TRBV4-2 with TRBJ2-3; 8 bases map to TRBD2. After removal of 1 base from V and 6 bases from J, the junction contained 6 bases not matched to a gene. Germline CDR1 is LGHNA and CDR2 is YNFKEQ. The CDR3 is 15 residues long. CDR3 coding DNA: TGTGCCAGCAGCCAAGGGGTCGGGGGGGCCGATACGCAGTATTTT. It yields the protein CASSQGVGGADTQYF.

This clonotype has only a few counts. The chain carries TRBV5-1 and TRBJ2-3; D uncertain. Per the germline V gene, CDR1 is SGHRS and CDR2 is YFSETQ. This CDR3 has 13 amino acids. V was clipped by 2 bases and J by 4 bases, with 8 bases between them. The CDR3 DNA sequence: TGCGCCAGCAGCTTCTCCATGGCAGATACGCAGTATTTT. This codes for CASSFSMADTQYF.

The V call is TRBV6-6, the J call TRBJ2-2; D gene unclear. Germline loops: CDR1 MNHNY, CDR2 SVGAGI (reference sequence). Trimming removed 0 bases at V and 5 bases at J, with 16 bases between. The CDR3 loop spans 17 amino acids. The CDR3 spells CASSYSSTVLETGELFF. DNA for the CDR3: TGTGCCAGCAGTTACTCGAGTACAGTACTCGAGACCGGGGAGCTGTTTTTT.

This chain uses TRBV29-1 with TRBJ2-3; 11 positions match TRBD1. Per the germline V gene, CDR1 is SQVTM and CDR2 is ANQGSEA. Germline trimming cut 4 bases from V and 6 bases from J; bases unmatched to any gene: 6. CDR3 size: 14 residues. The CDR3 is CSVVSGDRGDTQYF. Written as DNA, the CDR3 is TGCAGCGTTGTCTCCGGGGACAGGGGGGATACGCAGTATTTT.

The chain recombines TRBV7-9 with TRBJ1-1; unclear D gene. In germline, CDR1 is SEHNR, CDR2 FQNEAQ (reference sequence). Trimming stripped 0 bases from V and 2 bases from J, with 10 bases between. This CDR3 has 15 amino acids. The CDR3 protein is CASSLAWAGNTEAFF. The CDR3 DNA reads TGTGCCAGCAGCTTAGCGTGGGCGGGAAACACTGAAGCTTTCTTT.

V gene TRBV6-2 or TRBV6-3 combines with J gene TRBJ2-7; D unclear. The CDR3 sequence is 15 residues long. Germline V CDR1 and CDR2: MNHEY, SVGEGT. Trimming removed 7 bases from V and 2 bases from J, with 18 bases in between. CDR3: CASIPGTAKTYEQYF. Here the CDR3 DNA reads TGTGCCAGCATCCCCGGAACCGCCAAAACCTACGAGCAGTACTTC.

This clonotype has ten or more counts. The V and J genes are TRBV20-1 and TRBJ1-1; 8 nucleotides line up with TRBD1. The CDR3 extends over 15 amino acids. Per germline, CDR1 DFQATT and CDR2 SNEGSKA (reference sequence). J lost 1 base, V lost 0 bases, and 4 bases had no gene match. Written as DNA, the CDR3 is TGCAGTGCTAGAGATAAGGGACAGGCGAACACTGAAGCTTTCTTT. It codes for CSARDKGQANTEAFF.

The V call is TRBV25-1, the J call TRBJ2-5; maybe TRBD1 (6 bases). The CDR3 extends over 15 amino acids. CDR1 and CDR2 from the germline V gene are MGHDK and SYGVNS. V was clipped by 6 bases and J by 4 bases, with 18 bases between them. The CDR3 is CASRTQGMRGETQYF. In nucleotides, the CDR3 is TGTGCCAGCAGGACACAGGGAATGAGAGGAGAGACCCAGTACTTC.

V gene TRBV16 combines with J gene TRBJ2-7; D remains ambiguous. Germline values: CDR1 KGHSY, CDR2 FQNENV. CDR3 length equals 14 residues. V shed 4 bases and J shed 4 bases, with 14 bases lying between them. CDR3 nucleotide sequence: TGTGCCAGCAGCCCGTCCACAATCCGGTACGAGCAGTACTTC. Translating it yields CASSPSTIRYEQYF.

This chain links TRBV20-1 with TRBJ2-1; possibly TRBD1 for D (5 bases). V lost 3 bases and J lost 10, with 16 bases in between. Germline values: CDR1 DFQATT, CDR2 SNEGSKA (reference sequence). This CDR3 contains 13 residues. CDR3 region: CSARRQGPGEQFF. The CDR3 bases are TGCAGTGCTAGGAGGCAGGGTCCAGGAGAGCAGTTCTTC.

Only a few counts were recorded for this clonotype. V and J are TRBV7-9 and TRBJ1-5; D unclear. The CDR3 sequence is 12 residues long. Germline V lookup: CDR1 SEHNR, CDR2 FQNEAQ (reference sequence). Trimming removed 1 base at V and 12 bases at J, with 10 bases between. The CDR3 spells CASSLEGQVQHF. In DNA form, the CDR3 reads TGTGCCAGCAGCTTAGAGGGCCAGGTCCAGCATTTT.

This clonotype was counted a few times. This sequence joins TRBV6-5 and TRBJ2-3; 12 nucleotides align to TRBD2. V lost 0 bases and J lost 2; bases outside the gene matches: 3. This CDR3 contains 17 residues. Germline assignment: CDR1 MNHEY and CDR2 SVGAGI. The CDR3 loop is CASSYSWTSGDTDTQYF. Here the CDR3 DNA reads TGTGCCAGCAGTTACTCGTGGACTAGCGGGGACACAGATACGCAGTATTTT.